This T cell receptor (beta chain) comes out of a study of cytomegalovirus exposure and HLA in healthy donors. Note on this clone: Its antigen is as yet unknown.

The data were produced by immunoSEQ multiplex PCR, yet TCRdb's version contains in-frame clones alone and is incomplete. The table records 120,000 or so clones, more than 70% of them present only once. The length of the CDR3 is 14 residues. Germline CDR1 is SQVTM and CDR2 is ANQGSEA. Trimming removed 7 bases at V and 0 bases at J, with 14 bases between. Overall study findings and caveats: In vitro assays verified that three CMV-associated chains recognized CMV antigens specifically.

Sequences were obtained from PBMCs. The clonotype was recovered from a young man in good health and CMV-seronegative. The rearrangement uses TRBV29-1 and TRBJ2-3, with a weak D call TRBD2 (6 bases). CDR3 nucleotides: TGCAGCGGCCTAAGGGAGGCTAGCACAGATACGCAGTATTTT. Translating it yields CSGLREASTDTQYF.